These T cell receptor beta chains were read from a single sample in a study of cytomegalovirus exposure and HLA in healthy donors. Measured with immunoSEQ multiplex PCR; TCRdb has only the in-frame clones, and not every one. The sample lists roughly 95,000 clones, less than 85% occurring once. The specimen sequenced was PBMCs. Receptors were obtained from a young man in good health and CMV-seropositive. Both conserved end residues are part of each CDR3. The D gene is left open where the match is weak. Clone size, where shown, is once, few, many, or a class for clones that have expanded.

j_call d_call clone_size v_call cdr3_nt cdr3_aa
TRBJ2-5 TRBD1 - TRBV18 TGTGCCAGCTCACCACCGCCGACAGGGCCGGCAGAGACCCAGTACTTC CASSPPPTGPAETQYF
TRBJ2-5 TRBD2 - TRBV5-1 TGCGCCAGCAGCATGGGACTAGCGTACCAAGAGACCCAGTACTTC CASSMGLAYQETQYF
TRBJ2-1 TRBD1 - TRBV30 TGTGCCTGCCTCCCGGGACAGGGCGAAAATGAGCAGTTCTTC CACLPGQGENEQFF
TRBJ2-1 TRBD2 - TRBV9 TGTGCCAGCAGCGGGACTAGCGGGGCTTACAATGAGCAGTTCTTC CASSGTSGAYNEQFF
TRBJ2-2 - - TRBV7-3 TGTGCCAGCAGCTTAGACAGTTTGACCGGGGAGCTGTTTTTT CASSLDSLTGELFF
TRBJ1-2 TRBD1 - TRBV29-1 TGCAGCGTTGAAGACATTTCCAGGGGGGACCAAAACTATGGCTACACCTTC CSVEDISRGDQNYGYTF
TRBJ1-2 TRBD1 - TRBV2 TGTGCCAGCAGACTTGGAGGGACAGGGGGATTTAGCTACACCTTC CASRLGGTGGFSYTF
TRBJ1-4 TRBD1 - TRBV6-5 TGTGCCAGCAGTGGGGGCGGACAGGCTAATGAAAAACTGTTTTTT CASSGGGQANEKLFF
TRBJ1-1 - - TRBV6-5 TGTGCCAGCAGTTACCCTGGCAGGGCGGTAGCTTTCTTT CASSYPGRAVAFF
TRBJ2-3 - - TRBV6-6 TGTGCCAGCAGTTATGGCGCTAGTCGCACAGATACGCAGTATTTT CASSYGASRTDTQYF
TRBJ2-7 TRBD1 - TRBV7-9 TGTGCCAGCAGCTCCTCCGGACAGGGTCCCTACGAGCAGTACTTC CASSSSGQGPYEQYF
TRBJ2-2 TRBD1 few TRBV6-5 TGTGCCAGCCAGACAGGGCCGGACGGGGAGCTGTTTTTT CASQTGPDGELFF
TRBJ2-7 - - TRBV5-1 TGCGCCAGCAGCTTCCGGGGGGCTTCAACCTACGAGCAGTACTTC CASSFRGASTYEQYF
TRBJ1-4 TRBD1 few TRBV28 TGTGCCAGCAGTCCGGGACAGGAGAATGAAAAACTGTTTTTT CASSPGQENEKLFF
TRBJ2-5 - - TRBV7-3 TGTGCCAGCAGCTTAACGGGGGCATTGAGCCAAGAGACCCAGTACTTC CASSLTGALSQETQYF
TRBJ1-1 - once TRBV18 TGTGCCAGCTCACCAAATCAGGGAACGTTAAACACTGAAGCTTTCTTT CASSPNQGTLNTEAFF
TRBJ2-7 - - TRBV18 TGTGCCAGCTCGCCCGGGGTGGGCAGTACGAGGGAGCAGTACTTC CASSPGVGSTREQYF
TRBJ2-3 TRBD1 - TRBV5-1 TGCGCCAGCAGCTTGGACAGGGGGCGGACAGATACGCAGTATTTT CASSLDRGRTDTQYF
TRBJ2-2 TRBD2 - TRBV5-1 TGCGCCAGCAGCAAGAGACTAGCGGGAGGAGGCACCGGGGAGCTGTTTTTT CASSKRLAGGGTGELFF
TRBJ2-1 - - TRBV5-1 TGCGCCAGCAGGGGCCACGCTACGGTCAATGAGCAGTTCTTC CASRGHATVNEQFF
TRBJ2-7 TRBD1 - TRBV5-1 TGCGCCAGCAGTTTTGGACAGGGGAGCTACGAGCAGTACTTC CASSFGQGSYEQYF
TRBJ1-2 - - TRBV7-9 TGTGCCAGCAGCTTAGCGTCCAGGGTAAATGGCTACACCTTC CASSLASRVNGYTF
TRBJ1-5 - once TRBV10-1 TGCGCCACCACAATCAATCGGGGGTTGGGCAATCAGCCCCAGCATTTT CATTINRGLGNQPQHF
TRBJ2-5 TRBD2 - TRBV18 TGTGCCAGCTCAACACTCAGATCCGGGACTAGCGGGAGAGAGACCCAGTACTTC CASSTLRSGTSGRETQYF
TRBJ2-7 - - TRBV5-1 TGCGCCAGCAGCCCCTCAGGTGGCTACGAGCAGTACTTC CASSPSGGYEQYF
TRBJ1-2 - - TRBV28 TGTGCCAGCAGTTTATACCGGACGGGAAACTATGGCTACACCTTC CASSLYRTGNYGYTF
TRBJ2-5 TRBD1 - TRBV7-3 TGTGCCAGCAGCGGCCTGGACAGGAGACAAGAGACCCAGTACTTC CASSGLDRRQETQYF
TRBJ2-7 TRBD1 - TRBV30 TGTGCCTGGAGCAAAAAGACAGGGGTCGAGCAGTACTTC CAWSKKTGVEQYF
TRBJ2-2 - - TRBV7-8 TGTGCCAGCAGCCTCAGGACAGTCGTGTACACCGGGGAGCTGTTTTTT CASSLRTVVYTGELFF
TRBJ1-1 - - TRBV5-1 TGCGCCAGTACGGGGGGAGCTATGAACACTGAAGCTTTCTTT CASTGGAMNTEAFF
TRBJ2-2 TRBD2 - TRBV11-2 TGTGCCAGCAGCTTAGGGAGACAGGCGGGGGGCCGGGAGCTGTTTTTT CASSLGRQAGGRELFF
TRBJ2-5 - - TRBV28 TGTGCCAGCAGTCACAGGGCTGGAGAGACCCAGTACTTC CASSHRAGETQYF
TRBJ1-1 TRBD1 - TRBV19 TGTGCCAGTAGTTTGACAGGGACAAACACTGAAGCTTTCTTT CASSLTGTNTEAFF
TRBJ2-5 TRBD1 once TRBV5-1 TGCGCCAGCAGCCCCGGGACAGGAGACTACCAAGAGACCCAGTACTTC CASSPGTGDYQETQYF
TRBJ2-1 - - TRBV9 TGTGCCAGCAGCGTAGACCAGGGGTCCTACAATGAGCAGTTCTTC CASSVDQGSYNEQFF
TRBJ2-2 - - TRBV7-2 TGTGCCAGCAGACCCGAGGGGGCCGGGGAGCTGTTTTTT CASRPEGAGELFF
TRBJ2-1 TRBD2 - TRBV4-1 TGCGCCAGCAGCCAAGCAGGACTAGACGAGCAGTTCTTC CASSQAGLDEQFF
TRBJ2-7 - - TRBV11-2 TGTGCCAGCAGCGGGGACTTTTACGAGCAGTACTTC CASSGDFYEQYF
TRBJ2-2 TRBD1 once TRBV10-3 TGTGCCATCAGGGCAGGGGGAGCGAACACCGGGGAGCTGTTTTTT CAIRAGGANTGELFF
TRBJ2-5 TRBD2 - TRBV9 TGTGCCAGCAGCCCAGGGACTAGCGGGAGCTGGGCCCAGTACTTC CASSPGTSGSWAQYF
TRBJ1-2 - - TRBV19 TGTGCCAGTAGTATAGCCCGTGGAGGGAAGTATGGCTACACCTTC CASSIARGGKYGYTF
TRBJ1-4 - - TRBV28 TGTGCCAGTAGAGAACCTGCAACTAATGAAAAACTGTTTTTT CASREPATNEKLFF
TRBJ1-3 - - TRBV25-1 TGTGCCAGCAGTGGTCTACAGTTCTCTGGAAACACCATATATTTT CASSGLQFSGNTIYF
TRBJ1-2 - few TRBV30 TGTGCCTGGAGTCTTGGACTCGACTATGGCTACACCTTC CAWSLGLDYGYTF
TRBJ2-1 - - TRBV14 TGTGCCAGCAGCCGCGACTTATACAATGAGCAGTTCTTC CASSRDLYNEQFF
TRBJ1-1 - once TRBV11-3 TGTGCCAGCAGCTTGCGGGTCATGAACACTGAAGCTTTCTTT CASSLRVMNTEAFF
TRBJ2-1 TRBD2 - TRBV29-1 TGCAGCGTTGAATTCGGTGGTAGCGGGAGGGCCTACAATGAGCAGTTCTTC CSVEFGGSGRAYNEQFF
TRBJ2-1 - - TRBV11-1 TGTGCCAGCAGCTTAAGTCAGGGTGTTACTGAGCAGTTCTTC CASSLSQGVTEQFF
TRBJ2-2 - - TRBV5-4 TGTGCCAGCAGCACATGGAGGTCCGGGGGACCGAACACCGGGGAGCTGTTTTTT CASSTWRSGGPNTGELFF
TRBJ1-2 - few TRBV25-1 TGTGCCAGCAGTGAAGTCACGGGTAACTATGGCTACACCTTC CASSEVTGNYGYTF
TRBJ2-1 TRBD2 - TRBV29-1 TGCAGCGTTGAAGTTCTGGGACTAGCTGTCAATGAGCAGTTCTTC CSVEVLGLAVNEQFF
TRBJ2-3 - once TRBV18 TGTGCCAGCTCACCGCCGCTAGATGGAGATACGCAGTATTTT CASSPPLDGDTQYF
TRBJ1-5 - - TRBV28 TGTGCCAGCAGTCCTCCGACCCGAGGGCATCAGCCCCAGCATTTT CASSPPTRGHQPQHF
TRBJ2-3 TRBD2 - TRBV27 TGTGCCAGCAAAAAACTAGCGGGAGCCCTCACAGATACGCAGTATTTT CASKKLAGALTDTQYF
TRBJ2-7 TRBD2 - TRBV13 TGTGCCAGCAGCTTACGGGGGGAGCCCTCCTACGAGCAGTACTTC CASSLRGEPSYEQYF
TRBJ2-7 TRBD2 - TRBV4-1 TGCGCCAGCAGCCAAGCTACTAGCGGCTTATCCTACGAGCAGTACTTC CASSQATSGLSYEQYF
TRBJ2-1 TRBD2 - TRBV9 TGTGCCAGCAGCGCTCATCGGACTAGCGGGGGTGATGAGCAGTTCTTC CASSAHRTSGGDEQFF